The 24 T cell receptor beta chains in this list originate from one sample, sequenced in a study of spatial heterogeneity in lung cancer. TCRdb re-derived calls from the 5' RACE reads in MiXCR, one entry per CDR3 protein. The table records almost 75,000 distinct CDR3 sequences, approximately 12% of them present only once. The time point denotes: sample taken at primary tumor resection. Tumor, nontumor lung or frozen PBMC supplied whole RNA, sequenced without sorting. Sequencing used PBMCs, obtained at surgery. These receptors came from a male donor with early-stage non-small cell lung cancer.

The V and J genes are TRBV7-8 and TRBJ2-7; the match to TRBD1 covers 9 bases. Trimming cost V 4 bases and J 6 bases; bases outside gene matches: 7. Per germline, CDR1 SGHVS and CDR2 FQNEAQ. CDR3 size: 14 residues. The DNA of the CDR3 is TGTGCCAGCAGCTCCCACAGGGGGCCCATCGAGCAGTACTTC. Protein: CASSSHRGPIEQYF.

The rearrangement joins TRBV24-1 to TRBJ2-7, with 7 bases fitting TRBD2. Looked up from germline, CDR1 is KGHDR and CDR2 is SFDVKD. V shed 2 bases and J 7 bases; nucleotides not matched to a gene: 1. The CDR3 runs 12 residues. The CDR3 is CATSDSGREQYF. CDR3 coding DNA: TGTGCCACCAGTGATTCCGGGAGGGAGCAGTACTTC.

In this sample, this clonotype turned up a few times. The chain has TRBV7-9 and TRBJ1-2; TRBD1 matches at 7 bases. Per germline, CDR1 SEHNR and CDR2 FQNEAQ (reference sequence). Trimming at V came to 5 bases and at J to 5 bases, leaving 8 bases not matched to a gene. This CDR3 has 14 amino acids. CDR3 region: CASSAATGLYGYTF. CDR3 DNA: TGTGCCAGCAGCGCTGCGACAGGGTTGTATGGCTACACCTTC.

This clonotype has just a few counts. V usage is TRBV9 and J usage is TRBJ1-5; D unresolved. The V gene's germline CDR1 is SGDLS and CDR2 YYNGEE. Between the trimmed V and J ends, which lost 3 bases and 1 base, there was a span of 8 bases. The CDR3 loop spans 14 amino acids. As DNA, the CDR3 is TGTGCCAGCAGCGCAGGAGCGAGCAATCAGCCCCAGCATTTT. It encodes CASSAGASNQPQHF.

In regard to this clonotype: This may stem from a read error, because a much larger clone lies one nucleotide away. The chain employs TRBV7-9 and TRBJ1-1; D ambiguous. The CDR3 extends over 15 amino acids. From germline, CDR1 is SEHNR and CDR2 FQNEAQ (reference sequence). V was trimmed by 1 base and J by 5 bases, leaving 14 bases between them. This CDR3 is CASSLGPMGITEAFF. The CDR3 DNA sequence: TGTGCCAGCAGCTTAGGGCCGATGGGGATAACTGAAGCTTTCTTT.

Many counts were recorded for this clonotype. The chain couples TRBV7-3 to TRBJ1-4, with unresolved D. V was cut by 3 bases and J by 3 bases, with 8 bases left in between. This CDR3 has 14 amino acids. Germline V CDR1 and CDR2: SGHTA, FQGTGA. The CDR3 bases are TGTGCCAGCAGCTTTTCCGAGGCTAATGAAAAACTGTTTTTT. Translated, it gives CASSFSEANEKLFF.

The rearrangement links TRBV27 to TRBJ2-2, with TRBD2 identical over 7 bases. CDR3 length equals 13 residues. V was clipped by 0 bases and J by 8 bases; unmatched bases: 0. Germline lookup yields CDR1 MNHEY and CDR2 SMNVEV (reference sequence). The CDR3 is CASSLSGLGELFF. In DNA form, the CDR3 reads TGTGCCAGCAGTTTATCGGGACTAGGGGAGCTGTTTTTT.

This clonotype was picked up many times. This chain uses TRBV4-3 with TRBJ2-7, with 10 bases fitting TRBD2. The CDR3 is 14 amino acids. V gave up 1 base and J gave up 3 bases; unmatched junction bases: 0. From germline, CDR1 is LGHNA and CDR2 YSLEER. In DNA form, the CDR3 reads TGCGCCAGCAGCCAAGCTAGCGGGGGCTACGAGCAGTACTTC. Its translation is CASSQASGGYEQYF.

The chain recombines TRBV5-4 with TRBJ2-6; TRBD1 matches 7 bases. Germline values: CDR1 SGHNT, CDR2 YYREEE (reference sequence). The CDR3 has 15 amino acids. The V segment lost 4 bases and the J segment 4 bases; nucleotides outside the gene matches: 5. The CDR3 is CASSMTGTGANVLTF. The CDR3 coding sequence is TGTGCCAGCAGCATGACAGGGACCGGGGCCAACGTCCTGACTTTC.

V and J are TRBV20-1 and TRBJ2-5; 12 bases fit TRBD2. There are 16 residues in the CDR3. Germline-derived CDR1 and CDR2 are DFQATT and SNEGSKA (reference sequence). The V segment lost 4 bases and the J segment 5 bases; nucleotides outside the gene matches: 11. CDR3 DNA sequence: TGCAGTGCTAAGCCCCTGACTAGCGGGAGTGGTGAGACCCAGTACTTC. Its translation: CSAKPLTSGSGETQYF.

This clonotype was seen repeatedly, ten times or more. The chain links TRBV29-1 to TRBJ2-3; D not resolved. The CDR3 spans 12 residues. CDR1 and CDR2 from the germline V gene are SQVTM and ANQGSEA. V was shortened by 6 bases and J by 5 bases, with 12 bases between the two germline ends. The CDR3 is CSVAPVQDTQYF. As DNA, the CDR3 is TGCAGCGTCGCCCCCGTTCAAGATACGCAGTATTTT.

The rearrangement links TRBV20-1 to TRBJ1-1; D uncertain. V lost 0 bases, J lost 1 base, and 9 bases lay in between. The CDR3 contains 14 residues. Germline V gene data show CDR1 as DFQATT and CDR2 as SNEGSKA (reference sequence). The CDR3 reads CSARDPRRNTEAFF. The DNA for the CDR3 is TGCAGTGCTAGAGATCCGCGGAGGAACACTGAAGCTTTCTTT.

This clonotype was counted at least ten times. The gene calls are TRBV7-9 and TRBJ2-1; 10 bases fit TRBD2. The CDR3 loop spans 18 amino acids. Germline values: CDR1 SEHNR, CDR2 FQNEAQ (reference sequence). Trimming took 5 bases from V and 7 from J; bases not matched to a gene: 17. The CDR3 loop reads CASSLENVIAGGGNEQFF. The CDR3 DNA sequence: TGTGCCAGCAGCCTCGAGAATGTTATAGCGGGAGGAGGGAATGAGCAGTTCTTC.

This clonotype was seen only a few times. The chain links TRBV5-4 to TRBJ2-2; D remains unclear. From germline, CDR1 is SGHNT and CDR2 YYREEE (reference sequence). The length of the CDR3 is 14 residues. Deletions cut 4 bases from V and 6 bases from J, with 13 bases between. The CDR3 is CASSPSAGPGELFF. The CDR3 DNA reads TGTGCCAGCAGCCCTTCGGCCGGGCCCGGGGAGCTGTTTTTT.

J is TRBJ2-1 and V is TRBV12-3 or TRBV12-4, with no clear D. V dropped 2 bases and J dropped 1 base, with 9 bases sitting between them. The length of the CDR3 is 15 residues. CDR3 DNA sequence: TGTGCCAGCAGTTTAACCAGTAGGTCCTACAATGAGCAGTTCTTC. This translates into CASSLTSRSYNEQFF.

The chain carries TRBV12-3 or TRBV12-4 and TRBJ1-5; D is perhaps TRBD1 (5 bases). The CDR3 length is 16 residues. Trimming took off 9 bases at V and 5 bases at J, with 23 bases between the two ends. CDR3 sequence: CASLRLGESIDQPQHF. In DNA form, the CDR3 reads TGTGCCAGTCTACGTCTAGGGGAGTCCATCGATCAGCCCCAGCATTTT.

This chain connects TRBV19 to TRBJ1-2, with D perhaps matching TRBD1 (5 bases). The CDR3 consists of 14 residues. V was pared by 5 bases and J by 8 bases, with 18 bases between. Germline V lookup: CDR1 LNHDA, CDR2 SQIVND (reference sequence). CDR3 in DNA: TGTGCCAGTAGTCAGGACCGGGACCGCGGCGGCTACACCTTC. It specifies CASSQDRDRGGYTF.

As DNA, the CDR3 is TGCAGTGCTAGAGACCCAAGGGGGGGACGCACCGGGGAGCTGTTTTTT. Amino acid sequence: CSARDPRGGRTGELFF. The chain joins TRBV20-1 to TRBJ2-2, with D maybe TRBD2 (7 bases). V was clipped by 0 bases and J by 4 bases, with 15 bases between them. Per germline, CDR1 DFQATT and CDR2 SNEGSKA (reference sequence). The CDR3 consists of 16 residues.

This clonotype was seen at least ten times. V is TRBV11-2 and J is TRBJ2-3; TRBD2 matches at 9 bases. CDR1 is SGHAT and CDR2 is FQNNGV in the germline V gene. This CDR3 has 16 amino acids. V was clipped by 3 bases and J by 1 base; unmatched bases: 5. CDR3 in DNA: TGTGCCAGCAGCTTGGTAGCGGGAGTTGGCACAGATACGCAGTATTTT. Amino acids: CASSLVAGVGTDTQYF.

This clonotype has more than one count but fewer than ten. V usage is TRBV11-2 and J usage is TRBJ2-1, with TRBD2 identical over 8 bases. Germline CDR1 and CDR2: SGHAT and FQNNGV. The junction had 2 bases not matched to a gene; V was cut back by 1 base and J by 0 bases. The CDR3 has 16 residues. CDR3: CASSLAGGVSYNEQFF. The CDR3 DNA is TGTGCCAGCAGCTTAGCGGGAGGGGTCTCCTACAATGAGCAGTTCTTC.

This clonotype was seen only a few times. The rearrangement uses TRBV7-2 and TRBJ2-1, with D possibly being TRBD2 (6 bases). The germline CDR1 and CDR2 sequences are SGHTA and FQGNSA. V lost 5 bases and J lost 3, with 14 bases in between. The CDR3 is 15 residues long. CDR3 sequence reads: CASSPGVRDYNEQFF. In nucleotides, the CDR3 is TGTGCCAGCAGCCCGGGAGTCCGGGACTACAATGAGCAGTTCTTC.

Ten or more counts support this clonotype. V is TRBV21-1 and J is TRBJ1-2; the table's D call TRBD1 went unverified against the DNA. TRBV21-1 is given as a pseudogene. The CDR3 is 15 amino acids. CDR3 nucleotide sequence: TGTGCCAGCAGCAAACGGGACAGGGGGCGTCATGGCTACACCTTC. Its translation is CASSKRDRGRHGYTF.

This clonotype was counted only a few times. The gene calls are TRBV5-1 and TRBJ2-3, with TRBD2 as a possible D gene (6 bases). The CDR3 length is 14 residues. Germline assignment: CDR1 SGHRS and CDR2 YFSETQ. V lost 6 bases and J lost 4, with 15 bases in between. CDR3 sequence (DNA): TGCGCCAGCAATTCCGGGGGAGCTCCAGATACGCAGTATTTT. It codes for CASNSGGAPDTQYF.

This clonotype was counted between two and nine times. CDR3 in amino acids: CASSQAGLNTEAFF. CDR3 nucleotide sequence: TGCGCCAGCAGCCAGGCGGGTCTGAACACTGAAGCTTTCTTT. J is TRBJ1-1 and V is TRBV4-1; D gene unclear. Germline V gene data show CDR1 as MGHRA and CDR2 as YSYEKL. The V gene lost 3 bases and the J gene lost 0 bases, with 8 bases spanning the gap. There are 14 residues in the CDR3.